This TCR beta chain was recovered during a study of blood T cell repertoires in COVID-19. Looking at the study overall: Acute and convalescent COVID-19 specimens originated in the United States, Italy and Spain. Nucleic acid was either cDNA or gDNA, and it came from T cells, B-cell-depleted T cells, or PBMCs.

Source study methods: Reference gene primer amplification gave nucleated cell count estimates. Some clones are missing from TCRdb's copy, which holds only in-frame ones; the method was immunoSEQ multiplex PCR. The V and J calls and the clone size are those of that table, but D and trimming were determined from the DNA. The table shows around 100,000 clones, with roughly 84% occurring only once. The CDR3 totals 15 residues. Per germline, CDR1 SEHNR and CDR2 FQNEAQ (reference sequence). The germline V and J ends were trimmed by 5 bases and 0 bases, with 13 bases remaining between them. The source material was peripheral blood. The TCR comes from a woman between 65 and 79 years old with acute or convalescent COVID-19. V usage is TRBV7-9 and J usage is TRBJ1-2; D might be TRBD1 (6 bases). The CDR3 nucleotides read TGTGCCAGCAGCGACTCGACAGGATCTAACTATGGCTACACCTTC. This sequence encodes CASSDSTGSNYGYTF.